One sample yielded the 10 T cell receptor beta chains listed below, sequenced in a study of blood T cell repertoires in COVID-19. Repertoires were generated with immunoSEQ multiplex PCR, while TCRdb's copy carries only in-frame clones and drops some. This repertoire shows 95,000 to 150,000 clones, 80% to 85% found once; its top ten account for 3% to 4.5%. Sequencing input: PBMCs or T cells enriched from blood (not recorded which). Receptors originate from a woman in her twenties or thirties who had recovered from COVID-19.

The chain joins TRBV4-3 to TRBJ2-7; D remains unclear. Germline V CDR1 and CDR2: LGHNA, YSLEER. The CDR3 has 14 residues. V was trimmed by 4 bases and J by 6 bases, leaving 16 bases between them. The CDR3 region has the DNA TGCGCCAGCAGCCCCTCTAGAAAATCGGTCGAGCAGTACTTC. Its protein product is CASSPSRKSVEQYF.

V and J are TRBV7-9 and TRBJ1-1, with 7 bases lining up with TRBD1. This CDR3 has 13 residues. Germline V gene data show CDR1 as SEHNR and CDR2 as FQNEAQ (reference sequence). V lost 5 bases and J lost 5; bases outside the gene matches: 5. CDR3 coding DNA: TGTGCCAGCAGCCCAAGGGGGCAGACTGAAGCTTTCTTT. Protein: CASSPRGQTEAFF.

The CDR3 sequence: CAISPGLPTDTQYF. The CDR3, as DNA: TGTGCCATCAGTCCGGGACTCCCCACAGATACGCAGTATTTT. This chain links TRBV10-3 with TRBJ2-3; possibly TRBD2 for D (6 bases). The V gene lost 5 bases and the J gene lost 2 bases, with 11 bases spanning the gap. The CDR3 contains 14 residues. Germline V gene sequence: CDR1 ENHRY, CDR2 SYGVKD.

The V call is TRBV2, the J call TRBJ1-2; D not resolved. The CDR3 is 14 amino acids. The germline V and J ends were trimmed by 5 bases and 4 bases, with 14 bases remaining between them. Germline CDR1 reads SNHLY; CDR2 reads FYNNEI. The CDR3 region is CASSPLTLGYGYTF. In DNA form, the CDR3 reads TGTGCCAGCAGTCCACTCACCCTAGGCTATGGCTACACCTTC.

Turning to this clone: A read error may account for a junction end that differs from germline. The rearrangement joins TRBV5-5 to TRBJ2-2, with 7 bases matching TRBD1. This CDR3 has 14 residues. Germline V gene data show CDR1 as SGHKS and CDR2 as YYEKEE (reference sequence). The CDR3 spells CASRARGNAGELFF. CDR3 sequence (DNA): TGTGCCAGCAGGGCCAGGGGGAACGCCGGGGAGCTGTTTTTT.

This chain uses TRBV6-5 with TRBJ2-2, with D possibly being TRBD2 (6 bases). The CDR3 is 13 residues long. CDR1 and CDR2 (germline): MNHEY, SVGAGI. The germline V and J ends were trimmed by 0 bases and 7 bases, with 6 bases remaining between them. As DNA, the CDR3 is TGTGCCAGCAGTTACTCGGAGGGCGGGGAGCTGTTTTTT. Its protein is CASSYSEGGELFF.

V usage is TRBV5-8 and J usage is TRBJ1-4; D might be TRBD1 (5 bases). V was pared by 3 bases and J by 7 bases, with 22 bases between. The CDR3 sequence is 17 residues long. The germline CDR1 and CDR2 sequences are SGHTS and YDEGEE. This CDR3 reads CASSSNVGTPGPEKLFF. The CDR3 DNA is TGTGCCAGCAGCTCAAACGTGGGGACTCCAGGACCTGAAAAACTGTTTTTT.

The chain uses TRBV5-1 and TRBJ2-5, with 10 positions matching TRBD2. The germline V gene encodes CDR1 SGHRS and CDR2 YFSETQ. The CDR3 totals 16 residues. V trimming: 0 bases; J trimming: 5 bases; junction bases outside the gene matches: 7. The CDR3 sequence is CASSLVGAGGLETQYF. The CDR3 bases are TGCGCCAGCAGCTTGGTAGGAGCGGGAGGGTTGGAGACCCAGTACTTC.

The V gene is TRBV18, the J gene TRBJ1-6; no clear D. V was pared by 4 bases and J by 3 bases, with 10 bases between. Germline lookup yields CDR1 KGHSH and CDR2 LQKENI. CDR3 size: 15 residues. The CDR3 protein is CASSLSAYYNSPLHF. CDR3 bases: TGTGCCAGCTCACTCAGCGCCTACTATAATTCACCCCTCCACTTT. Variable domain in full (rest from reference TRBV18 and TRBJ1-6): NAGVMQNPRHLVRRRGQEARLRCSPMKGHSHVYWYRQLPEEGLKFMVYLQKENIIDESGMPKERFSAEFPKEGPSILRIQQVVRGDSAAYFCASSLSAYYNSPLHFGNGTRLTVT.

This clone was picked up a small number of times. This sequence joins TRBV6-2 or TRBV6-3 and TRBJ2-7; TRBD2 aligns across 12 bases. The CDR3 has 16 residues. After removal of 6 bases from V and 1 base from J, the junction contained 7 bases not matched to a gene. Germline CDR1 and CDR2: MNHEY and SVGEGT. CDR3 in DNA: TGTGCCAGCAGCACGACTAGCGGGAGAGGTTCCTACGAGCAGTACTTC. It codes for CASSTTSGRGSYEQYF.